The sequence of this TCR beta chain was determined in a study of blood T cell repertoires in COVID-19. Overall study: The samples span acute and convalescent COVID-19 from the United States, Italy and Spain. Sources were T cells, B-cell-depleted T cells, or PBMCs; the material itself was cDNA or gDNA.

How the authors handled the data: It was from reference gene primer amplification that nucleated cell counts were estimated. Generated by immunoSEQ multiplex PCR, the TCRdb table keeps only in-frame clones and is missing some. V, J and clone size derive from that table, while D and trimming were established from the DNA sequence. The sample has some 270,000 clones; approximately 88% are singletons. This clone was detected a few times. CDR3 length: 15 residues. Germline V lookup: CDR1 MGHRA, CDR2 YSYEKL. V was clipped by 0 bases and J by 4 bases, with 9 bases between them. The receptor's source is a man aged 45-65 years with acute or convalescent COVID-19. The rearrangement links TRBV4-1 to TRBJ2-2, with a possible D match to TRBD2 (6 bases). Input material: peripheral blood. The CDR3 DNA follows: TGCGCCAGCAGCCAAGAGTGGCGGGGCACCGGGGAGCTGTTTTTT. Protein sequence: CASSQEWRGTGELFF.